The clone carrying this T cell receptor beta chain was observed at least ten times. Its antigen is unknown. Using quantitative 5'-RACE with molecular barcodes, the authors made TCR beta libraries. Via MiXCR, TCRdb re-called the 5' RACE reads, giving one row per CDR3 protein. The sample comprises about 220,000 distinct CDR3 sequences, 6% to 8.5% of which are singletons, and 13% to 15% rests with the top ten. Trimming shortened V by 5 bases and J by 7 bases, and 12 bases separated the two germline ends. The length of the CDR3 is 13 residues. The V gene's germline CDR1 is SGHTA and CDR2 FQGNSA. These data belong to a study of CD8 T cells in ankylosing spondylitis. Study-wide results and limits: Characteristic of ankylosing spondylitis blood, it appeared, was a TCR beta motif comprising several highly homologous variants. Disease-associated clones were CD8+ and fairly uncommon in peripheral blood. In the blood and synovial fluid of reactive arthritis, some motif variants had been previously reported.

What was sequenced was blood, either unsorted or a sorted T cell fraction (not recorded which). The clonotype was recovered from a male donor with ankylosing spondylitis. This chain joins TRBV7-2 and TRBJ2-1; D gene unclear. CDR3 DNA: TGTGCCAGCAGCGCCCCAGCGAGGAATGAGCAGTTCTTC. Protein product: CASSAPARNEQFF.